Listed below are T cell receptor beta chains from one sample, sequenced in a study of T-cell reconstitution after alpha-beta-depleted transplantation in children. TCRdb analysed the PCR reads with MiXCR anew, one entry per CDR3 protein. Of some 600,000 distinct CDR3 sequences listed, approximately 13% are singletons. The material sequenced was PBMCs, mostly from graft donor cells, taken 360 days after TCRalphabeta/CD19-depleted stem cell transplant. The receptors were gathered from a male patient younger than 18 who had a stem cell transplant for acute myeloid leukemia, so the T cells may come from the graft donor. Each CDR3 is given with its conserved first and last residue. The order of the fields is D gene, clone size, J gene, V gene, CDR3 DNA, CDR3 protein. D genes are given only for firm matches. Size is omitted from some rows. Given values are once, few, many or a class for expanded clones.

d_call: TRBD1
clone_size: few
j_call: TRBJ1-2
v_call: TRBV30
cdr3_nt: TGTGCCTGGAGGCTTCGGGACAGGGGCTATGGCTACACCTTC
cdr3_aa: CAWRLRDRGYGYTF

d_call: TRBD1
clone_size: .
j_call: TRBJ2-2
v_call: TRBV7-2
cdr3_nt: TGTGCCAGCAGCTTTACAGGGGTCTACAACACCGGGGAGCTGTTTTTT
cdr3_aa: CASSFTGVYNTGELFF

d_call: .
clone_size: .
j_call: TRBJ2-1
v_call: TRBV20-1
cdr3_nt: TGCAGTGCTCGGACAACTCGCTCCTACAATGAGCAGTTCTTC
cdr3_aa: CSARTTRSYNEQFF

d_call: TRBD2
clone_size: few
j_call: TRBJ2-1
v_call: TRBV9
cdr3_nt: TGTGCCAGCAGCGTAGGGGCTAGCGGGGTCGTCGGTGAGCAGTTCTTC
cdr3_aa: CASSVGASGVVGEQFF

d_call: TRBD1
clone_size: few
j_call: TRBJ1-1
v_call: TRBV7-3
cdr3_nt: TGTGCCAGCAGCTCACTACAGGGGCGAGGCAGGAACACTGAAGCTTTCTTT
cdr3_aa: CASSSLQGRGRNTEAFF

d_call: .
clone_size: many
j_call: TRBJ2-2
v_call: TRBV5-1
cdr3_nt: TGCGCCAGCAGCTTGGTAGCCACCGGGGAGCTGTTTTTT
cdr3_aa: CASSLVATGELFF

d_call: .
clone_size: many
j_call: TRBJ2-7
v_call: TRBV5-1
cdr3_nt: TGCGCCAGCAGCTTGGTAACCGTACACGCCTACGAGCAGTACTTC
cdr3_aa: CASSLVTVHAYEQYF

d_call: .
clone_size: .
j_call: TRBJ2-7
v_call: TRBV20-1
cdr3_nt: TGCAGTGCTAGAATACAGTCCTACGAGCAGTACTTC
cdr3_aa: CSARIQSYEQYF

d_call: TRBD1
clone_size: many
j_call: TRBJ1-1
v_call: TRBV5-1
cdr3_nt: TGCGCCAGCAGCCTGGACAGGTTGAACACTGAAGCTTTCTTT
cdr3_aa: CASSLDRLNTEAFF

d_call: .
clone_size: .
j_call: TRBJ2-1
v_call: TRBV5-5
cdr3_nt: TGTGCCAGCAGTTCAGTTCTGACCATTGAGCAGTTCTTC
cdr3_aa: CASSSVLTIEQFF

d_call: .
clone_size: .
j_call: TRBJ2-7
v_call: TRBV4-2
cdr3_nt: TGTGCCAGCAGCCAAGCGACGACAGCTGATTCCTACGAGCAGTACTTC
cdr3_aa: CASSQATTADSYEQYF

d_call: .
clone_size: .
j_call: TRBJ2-7
v_call: TRBV5-1
cdr3_nt: TGCGCCAGCAGTGCCGAGGGCAGGGCGGGTTCCTACGAGCAGTACTTC
cdr3_aa: CASSAEGRAGSYEQYF

d_call: .
clone_size: .
j_call: TRBJ2-7
v_call: TRBV20-1
cdr3_nt: TGCAGTGCGTACAGTACTACCATACTGTTCTACGAGCAGTACTTC
cdr3_aa: CSAYSTTILFYEQYF

d_call: .
clone_size: many
j_call: TRBJ2-2
v_call: TRBV9
cdr3_nt: TGTGCCAGCAGCGTAGCATCTTCCGGGGAGCTGTTTTTT
cdr3_aa: CASSVASSGELFF

d_call: .
clone_size: many
j_call: TRBJ2-1
v_call: TRBV5-6
cdr3_nt: TGTGCCAGCAGCTTGGGGCAGGACACGTACAATGAGCAGTTCTTC
cdr3_aa: CASSLGQDTYNEQFF

d_call: TRBD2
clone_size: .
j_call: TRBJ2-3
v_call: TRBV5-6
cdr3_nt: TGTGCCAGCAGCTTGGCCACCAGCTTCGGGACTAGCGGGGTAGATACGCAGTATTTT
cdr3_aa: CASSLATSFGTSGVDTQYF

d_call: .
clone_size: many
j_call: TRBJ2-1
v_call: TRBV9
cdr3_nt: TGTGCCAGCAGCCGGCCTCGGCCCGGTGAGCAGTTCTTC
cdr3_aa: CASSRPRPGEQFF

d_call: TRBD2
clone_size: few
j_call: TRBJ2-7
v_call: TRBV28
cdr3_nt: TGTGCCAGCGACCCTAGCGGGAGTACCTACGAGCAGTACTTC
cdr3_aa: CASDPSGSTYEQYF

d_call: .
clone_size: few
j_call: TRBJ1-1
v_call: TRBV20-1
cdr3_nt: TGCAGTGCCATTTTAACTGAAGCTTTCTTT
cdr3_aa: CSAILTEAFF

d_call: .
clone_size: .
j_call: TRBJ2-5
v_call: TRBV10-3
cdr3_nt: TGTGCCATCAGAGGCGAGCGGAGCCAAGAGACCCAGTACTTC
cdr3_aa: CAIRGERSQETQYF

d_call: TRBD2
clone_size: few
j_call: TRBJ2-7
v_call: TRBV10-3
cdr3_nt: TGTGCCATCAGTGAGGCCGTAGTAGCGGGATTGTACGAGCAGTACTTC
cdr3_aa: CAISEAVVAGLYEQYF

d_call: TRBD1
clone_size: few
j_call: TRBJ2-4
v_call: TRBV2
cdr3_nt: TGTGCCAGCAGGGCTAGACAGGGGTCGGCCAAAAACATTCAGTACTTC
cdr3_aa: CASRARQGSAKNIQYF

d_call: TRBD2
clone_size: few
j_call: TRBJ2-3
v_call: TRBV2
cdr3_nt: TGTGCCAGCAGTGAACCCACTAGCGGGACCTTCACAGATACGCAGTATTTT
cdr3_aa: CASSEPTSGTFTDTQYF

d_call: TRBD2
clone_size: few
j_call: TRBJ2-7
v_call: TRBV20-1
cdr3_nt: TGCAGTGCTAGAGATCCCTTGGCGGATGTCGGCCCGGGACTAGCGCCTGGCCACGAGCAGTACTTC
cdr3_aa: CSARDPLADVGPGLAPGHEQYF

d_call: .
clone_size: few
j_call: TRBJ2-7
v_call: TRBV7-6
cdr3_nt: TGTGCCAGCAGCTTAGTATCGGAGAGCTCCTACGAGCAGTACTTC
cdr3_aa: CASSLVSESSYEQYF

d_call: .
clone_size: .
j_call: TRBJ1-1
v_call: TRBV29-1
cdr3_nt: TGCAGCGTTCTGGCCACCGCCACCGGGGCTTTCTTT
cdr3_aa: CSVLATATGAFF

d_call: .
clone_size: many
j_call: TRBJ1-2
v_call: TRBV20-1
cdr3_nt: TGCAGTGCTCCGGACCGGGGGTCCTATGGCTACACCTTC
cdr3_aa: CSAPDRGSYGYTF

d_call: .
clone_size: many
j_call: TRBJ2-1
v_call: TRBV20-1
cdr3_nt: TGCAGTGCTAGAGACTCAAATGAGCAGTTCTTC
cdr3_aa: CSARDSNEQFF

d_call: TRBD1
clone_size: .
j_call: TRBJ1-5
v_call: TRBV12-3/TRBV12-4
cdr3_nt: TGTGCCAGCAGTTCCCCAGGGGGCAGCCAGCCCCAGCATTTT
cdr3_aa: CASSSPGGSQPQHF

d_call: TRBD2
clone_size: .
j_call: TRBJ2-7
v_call: TRBV9
cdr3_nt: TGTGCCAGCAGCACGGGACTAGGCCTCTACGAGCAGTACTTC
cdr3_aa: CASSTGLGLYEQYF

d_call: TRBD1
clone_size: few
j_call: TRBJ2-7
v_call: TRBV7-2
cdr3_nt: TGTGCCAGCAGCACCCGACAGGGGAGATCGCACGAGCAGTACTTC
cdr3_aa: CASSTRQGRSHEQYF

d_call: TRBD2
clone_size: .
j_call: TRBJ2-3
v_call: TRBV4-3
cdr3_nt: TGCGCCAGCAGCCAAGATCCCCGGACTAGCACCCCAGATACGCAGTATTTT
cdr3_aa: CASSQDPRTSTPDTQYF

d_call: .
clone_size: .
j_call: TRBJ2-7
v_call: TRBV30
cdr3_nt: TGTGCCTGGAGTGGGATTGAGCAGTACTTC
cdr3_aa: CAWSGIEQYF

d_call: TRBD2
clone_size: .
j_call: TRBJ2-5
v_call: TRBV10-3
cdr3_nt: TGTGCCACCGGGACTAGCGGGAACGGAGAGACCCAGTACTTC
cdr3_aa: CATGTSGNGETQYF

d_call: .
clone_size: .
j_call: TRBJ2-5
v_call: TRBV24-1
cdr3_nt: TGTGCCACCAGTGATTTGAGAGGGGAGGAGACCCAGTACTTC
cdr3_aa: CATSDLRGEETQYF

d_call: TRBD1
clone_size: few
j_call: TRBJ2-2
v_call: TRBV4-3
cdr3_nt: TGCGCCAGCAGCCAACCTAACGGACAGGCCGACACCGGGGAGCTGTTTTTT
cdr3_aa: CASSQPNGQADTGELFF

d_call: .
clone_size: few
j_call: TRBJ2-3
v_call: TRBV5-1
cdr3_nt: TGCGCCAGCAGCCGGGACCCGGCCACAGATACGCAGTATTTT
cdr3_aa: CASSRDPATDTQYF

d_call: TRBD1
clone_size: few
j_call: TRBJ2-3
v_call: TRBV6-2/TRBV6-3
cdr3_nt: TGTGCCAGCAGTATGACAGGGGATACGCAGTATTTT
cdr3_aa: CASSMTGDTQYF

d_call: .
clone_size: few
j_call: TRBJ2-5
v_call: TRBV28
cdr3_nt: TGTGCCAGCGGGGTTAGGTTGGGTCGGGAGACCCAGTACTTC
cdr3_aa: CASGVRLGRETQYF

d_call: .
clone_size: few
j_call: TRBJ2-7
v_call: TRBV7-6
cdr3_nt: TGTGCCAGCAGCTTAGTGTCGGGGGCCAACTACGAGCAGTACTTC
cdr3_aa: CASSLVSGANYEQYF

d_call: TRBD2
clone_size: .
j_call: TRBJ2-1
v_call: TRBV29-1
cdr3_nt: TGCAGCGTTGGAGAAAGCGGGAGCCCCGACATCGTGCAGTTCTTC
cdr3_aa: CSVGESGSPDIVQFF

d_call: .
clone_size: .
j_call: TRBJ1-2
v_call: TRBV6-2/TRBV6-3
cdr3_nt: TGTGCCAGCAGTCCAGGGAGCGGCTATGGCTACACCTTC
cdr3_aa: CASSPGSGYGYTF

d_call: .
clone_size: many
j_call: TRBJ2-5
v_call: TRBV7-9
cdr3_nt: TGTGCCAGCAGCTTACCCAGGGTGAATATGGAGACCCAGTACTTC
cdr3_aa: CASSLPRVNMETQYF

d_call: TRBD1
clone_size: .
j_call: TRBJ1-5
v_call: TRBV2
cdr3_nt: TGTGCCAGCAGGGGACAGGGAAACCAGCCCCAGCATTTT
cdr3_aa: CASRGQGNQPQHF

d_call: TRBD1
clone_size: .
j_call: TRBJ1-5
v_call: TRBV28
cdr3_nt: TGTGCCAGCACCAAGATCCAGGGGGTGGGAGGTCAGCCCCAGCATTTT
cdr3_aa: CASTKIQGVGGQPQHF